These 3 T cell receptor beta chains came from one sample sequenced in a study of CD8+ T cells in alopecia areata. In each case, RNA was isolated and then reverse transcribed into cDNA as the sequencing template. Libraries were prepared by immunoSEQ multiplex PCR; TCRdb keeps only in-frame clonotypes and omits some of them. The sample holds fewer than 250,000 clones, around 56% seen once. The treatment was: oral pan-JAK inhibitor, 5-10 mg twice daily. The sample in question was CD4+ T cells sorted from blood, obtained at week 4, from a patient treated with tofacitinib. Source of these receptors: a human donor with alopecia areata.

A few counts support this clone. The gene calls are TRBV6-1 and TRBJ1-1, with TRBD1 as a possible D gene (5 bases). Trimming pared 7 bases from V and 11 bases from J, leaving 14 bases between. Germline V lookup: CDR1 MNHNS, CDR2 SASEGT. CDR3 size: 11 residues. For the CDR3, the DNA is TGTGCCAGCACTAGGGACGATAGGGCTTTCTTT. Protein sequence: CASTRDDRAFF.

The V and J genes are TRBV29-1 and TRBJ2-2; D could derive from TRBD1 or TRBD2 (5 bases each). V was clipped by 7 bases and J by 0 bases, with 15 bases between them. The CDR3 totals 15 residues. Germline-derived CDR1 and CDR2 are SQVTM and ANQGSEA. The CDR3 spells CSALTGTANTGELFF. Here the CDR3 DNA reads TGCAGCGCCCTGACCGGGACCGCGAACACCGGGGAGCTGTTTTTT.

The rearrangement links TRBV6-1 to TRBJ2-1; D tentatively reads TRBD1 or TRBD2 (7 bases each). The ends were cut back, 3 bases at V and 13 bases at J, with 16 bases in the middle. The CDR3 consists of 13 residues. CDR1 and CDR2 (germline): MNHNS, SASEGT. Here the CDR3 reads CASSEWERDSQFF. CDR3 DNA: TGTGCCAGCAGTGAGTGGGAGCGGGACAGTCAGTTCTTC.